The rows below give T cell receptor beta chains drawn from one sample of a study of blood T cell repertoires in COVID-19. The method was immunoSEQ multiplex PCR; TCRdb's version includes in-frame clones alone and lacks a portion of them. The sample records about 190,000 clones, approximately 90% being singletons. The source material was peripheral blood. Receptor source: a man aged 65 to 85 with active or convalescent COVID-19. Both conserved end residues are part of each CDR3. A D gene is named only where the DNA matches it firmly. Clone size is given for some rows only: seen once, a few or many times, or a class if the clone is expanded.

clone size,V gene,D gene,J gene,CDR3 DNA,CDR3 protein
.,TRBV5-1,TRBD1,TRBJ1-4,TGCGCCAGCAGCTTGAGGGGACAGGGTAATGAAAAACTGTTTTTT,CASSLRGQGNEKLFF
once,TRBV25-1,.,TRBJ1-2,TGTGCCAGCAGTGGAACCACAAGCTATGGCTACACCTTC,CASSGTTSYGYTF
.,TRBV19,TRBD1,TRBJ1-1,TGTGCCAGTACGACACAGGGGACAGGGAACACTGAAGCTTTCTTT,CASTTQGTGNTEAFF
few,TRBV28,TRBD2,TRBJ2-3,TGTGCCAGCGACGAAGGGTTAGCGGGAGGAACAGATACGCAGTATTTT,CASDEGLAGGTDTQYF
.,TRBV7-9,TRBD1,TRBJ1-3,TGTGCCAGCAGTTACAGGGGTCGGGGCTCTGGAAACACCATATATTTT,CASSYRGRGSGNTIYF
once,TRBV28,TRBD1,TRBJ1-5,TGTGCCAGCACTAACAGGGGCCAGGGCAATCAGCCCCAGCATTTT,CASTNRGQGNQPQHF
.,TRBV5-6,.,TRBJ1-3,TGTGCCAGCAGCTCGGGAAACGGAAACACCATATATTTT,CASSSGNGNTIYF
.,TRBV5-4,TRBD1,TRBJ2-7,TGTGCCAGCAGCTTGGGAGCTACCGGGACAGGGGGCGAGCAGTACTTC,CASSLGATGTGGEQYF
.,TRBV28,.,TRBJ1-1,TGTGCCAGCAGTTTGGTGGAGGGTGAAGCTTTCTTT,CASSLVEGEAFF
.,TRBV25-1,.,TRBJ2-5,TGTGCCAGCAGTCCCCCACCGGGTCAAGAGACCCAGTACTTC,CASSPPPGQETQYF
.,TRBV11-2,.,TRBJ1-3,TGTGCCAGCAGCTTAGATAGAAACACCATATATTTT,CASSLDRNTIYF
.,TRBV10-3,TRBD1,TRBJ1-1,TGTGCCATCAGTGGGACAGGGAGGTTGGGCACTGAAGCTTTCTTT,CAISGTGRLGTEAFF
.,TRBV9,TRBD1,TRBJ1-4,TGTGCCAGCAGCGCCTACAGGGGATCGACTAATGAAAAACTGTTTTTT,CASSAYRGSTNEKLFF
few,TRBV12-1,.,TRBJ2-2,TGTGCCAGCAGCTTTGTTGTATCGGCTAGCGGGAGCACCGGGGAGCTGTTTTTT,CASSFVVSASGSTGELFF
.,TRBV27,.,TRBJ2-1,TGTGCCAGCAGTCCCCCATCGGGGAGGGGGGGCAATGAGCAGTTCTTC,CASSPPSGRGGNEQFF
.,TRBV7-2,TRBD1,TRBJ2-5,TGTGCCAGCAGCGTCGGACAGGGTAGAGAGACCCAGTACTTC,CASSVGQGRETQYF
.,TRBV2,.,TRBJ2-5,TGTGCCAGCAGTTCCCAGGGGGGAGTGGAGACCCAGTACTTC,CASSSQGGVETQYF
.,TRBV27,TRBD1,TRBJ1-2,TGTGCCAGCAGTTTATCCGGGACAGCTAACTATGGCTACACCTTC,CASSLSGTANYGYTF
.,TRBV27,TRBD2,TRBJ2-1,TGTGCCAGCAGGAAGACTAGCGGGACCTCATATGAGCAGTTCTTC,CASRKTSGTSYEQFF
.,TRBV19,TRBD1,TRBJ2-2,TGTGCCAGTAGCTCACAGGGGGCGGGCGGGGAGCTGTTTTTT,CASSSQGAGGELFF
.,TRBV7-2,TRBD2,TRBJ2-1,TGTGCCAGCAGCAGACGGACTAGAGATAACAATGAGCAGTTCTTC,CASSRRTRDNNEQFF
.,TRBV30,TRBD1,TRBJ1-6,TGTGCCTGGAGGACGGGACAGATCTCCTATAATTCACCCCTCCACTTT,CAWRTGQISYNSPLHF
.,TRBV2,.,TRBJ1-4,TGTGCCAGCAGCGATCCGGGAGAGAACGGAGAAAAACTGTTTTTT,CASSDPGENGEKLFF
.,TRBV30,.,TRBJ1-3,TGTGCCTGGAGTGTGGGGGCCTTCTCCGGAAACACCATATATTTT,CAWSVGAFSGNTIYF
once,TRBV28,.,TRBJ2-4,TGTGCCAGCACCTTAGGGGGGGCAGGGAAAACGATTCAGTACTTC,CASTLGGAGKTIQYF
once,TRBV11-3,TRBD1,TRBJ2-3,TGTGCCAGCAGCTTCGGGACAGGGAGCACAGATACGCAGTATTTT,CASSFGTGSTDTQYF